These 6 T cell receptor beta chains were all obtained from the same sample, sequenced in a study of T cell repertoires in aging, cancer and after chemotherapy. The template was genomic DNA from peripheral blood, not RNA. Multiplex touch-down PCR with TRB-A/B primers amplified rearranged V-D-J TRB sequences. One entry per CDR3 protein results from TCRdb running MiXCR on the multiplex PCR reads. The repertoire has about 920 distinct CDR3 sequences, less than 20% of them found once; the top ten carry roughly 11%. The sample comprised blood. The origin of the receptors is a human donor with a solid tumor.

The rearrangement links TRBV5-1 to TRBJ2-2; D is undetermined. Germline assignment: CDR1 SGHRS and CDR2 YFSETQ. This CDR3 has 17 residues. The V and J ends lost 8 bases and 4 bases respectively, with 24 bases between them. The CDR3 sequence: CASAPVIVRRSTGELFF. CDR3 DNA sequence: TGCGCCAGTGCTCCCGTGATTGTTAGAAGGAGCACCGGGGAGCTGTTTTTT. Full variable domain (outside the CDR3, taken from reference TRBV5-1 and TRBJ2-2): KAGVTQTPRYLIKTRGQQVTLSCSPISGHRSVSWYQQTPGQGLQFLFEYFSETQRNKGNFPGRFSGRQFSNSRSEMNVSTLELGDSALYLCASAPVIVRRSTGELFFGEGSRLTVL.

V and J are TRBV4-3 and TRBJ2-2, with TRBD1 as a possible D gene (6 bases). Deletions cut 0 bases from V and 4 bases from J, with 12 bases between. This CDR3 has 16 amino acids. Per the germline V gene, CDR1 is LGHNA and CDR2 is YSLEER. The CDR3 here is CASSQDPGEVTGELFF. DNA for the CDR3: TGCGCCAGCAGCCAAGATCCAGGGGAAGTCACCGGGGAGCTGTTTTTT.

The chain employs TRBV20-1 and TRBJ1-1, with D uncertain. Trimming took 4 bases from V and 1 from J, leaving 13 bases between them. CDR1 and CDR2 from the germline V gene are DFQATT and SNEGSKA (reference sequence). The CDR3 contains 14 residues. CDR3: CSAITRERNTEAFF. The CDR3 DNA follows: TGCAGTGCTATAACCCGTGAAAGGAACACTGAAGCTTTCTTT.

Concerning this clonotype itself: A much larger clonotype is one base distant, so this may be a read error. The chain recombines TRBV10-3 with TRBJ2-1, with D unresolved. The CDR3 totals 13 residues. CDR1 and CDR2 from the germline V gene are ENHRY and SYGVKD. The DNA of the CDR3 is TGTGCCAGCAGTTGCCCTCTGAGACAAGAGCAGTTCTTC. Translated: CASSCPLRQEQFF.

This clonotype was recorded once. The chain is built from TRBV24-1 and TRBJ2-3; 7 bases map to TRBD1. The ends lost 4 bases at V and 2 bases at J; junction bases unmatched: 5. The CDR3 extends over 15 amino acids. The germline gives CDR1 KGHDR, CDR2 SFDVKD. CDR3 bases: TGTGCCACCAGTGACCGGGACAGCTTCACAGATACGCAGTATTTT. It translates to CATSDRDSFTDTQYF.

Relative to its sample, this clonotype is large. The J gene is TRBJ1-2, the V gene TRBV7-9, with D hard to call. Trimming removed 8 bases at V and 8 bases at J, with 15 bases between. The CDR3 contains 12 residues. Germline lookup yields CDR1 SEHNR and CDR2 FQNEAQ (reference sequence). The CDR3: CASALDRRGYTF. CDR3 nucleotide sequence: TGTGCCAGCGCGTTGGACCGTAGGGGCTACACCTTC.